The 23 T cell receptor beta chains listed next were all sequenced from one sample in a study of naive and memory T cell subsets. Findings of the study overall: Especially in CD8 cells, naive repertoires contained a few larger clonotypes, possibly CD45RA-re-expressing memory cells.

These receptors are not linked to any known antigen. Two oligonucleotides, mixed equimolar, formed the beta constant-region primer covering TRBC1 and TRBC2. Four rounds of PCR amplified the ligated cDNA using nested alpha and beta constant-region primers plus SP2. TCRdb re-called the UMI-ligation and nested PCR reads through MiXCR, storing one row per CDR3 protein. This table holds 120,000 to 150,000 distinct CDR3 sequences, approximately 24% found once. Sequences were obtained from naive CD4+ T cells from blood. These TCRs come from a human donor in good health.

The chain has TRBV5-1 and TRBJ2-7; TRBD2 matches at 9 bases. The J segment lost 3 bases and the V segment lost 4 bases, leaving 8 bases of the junction unmatched. CDR1 and CDR2 from the germline V gene are SGHRS and YFSETQ. The CDR3 contains 15 residues. In DNA, the CDR3 is TGCGCCAGCAGCCCGAAGGCGGGAGGGAACTACGAGCAGTACTTC. Its translation is CASSPKAGGNYEQYF.

This chain links TRBV28 with TRBJ2-3; maybe TRBD2 (6 bases). CDR1 is MDHEN and CDR2 is SYDVKM in the germline V gene. Trimming took off 6 bases at V and 2 bases at J, with 24 bases between the two ends. CDR3 length equals 18 residues. CDR3 nucleotide sequence: TGTGCCAGCAGACTGCCCGGTCCCTCGGCGGGACTCACAGATACGCAGTATTTT. It translates to CASRLPGPSAGLTDTQYF.

The V gene is TRBV9, the J gene TRBJ2-1; D gene ambiguous. CDR1 SGDLS and CDR2 YYNGEE come from the germline V gene. The V and J ends lost 4 bases and 6 bases respectively, with 14 bases between them. This CDR3 spans 14 amino acids. As DNA, the CDR3 is TGTGCCAGCAGCCCTCGGCCGGAGACCAATGAGCAGTTCTTC. Translated: CASSPRPETNEQFF. The whole variable domain, filled in from reference TRBV9 and TRBJ2-1, reads DSGVTQTPKHLITATGQRVTLRCSPRSGDLSVYWYQQSLDQGLQFLIQYYNGEERAKGNILERFSAQQFPDLHSELNLSSLELGDSALYFCASSPRPETNEQFFGPGTRLTVL.

V and J are TRBV7-6 and TRBJ2-2, with 9 bases that match TRBD2. V trimming: 5 bases; J trimming: 4 bases; junction bases outside the gene matches: 11. CDR3 length equals 17 residues. CDR1 is SGHVS, CDR2 FNYEAQ, per germline. The CDR3 nucleotides read TGTGCCAGCAGCGACTCCAACATAGCGGGAGTCACCGGGGAGCTGTTTTTT. Translated, it gives CASSDSNIAGVTGELFF. Supplemented by reference TRBV7-6 and TRBJ2-2, the full variable domain reads GAGVSQSPRYKVTKRGQDVALRCDPISGHVSLYWYRQALGQGPEFLTYFNYEAQQDKSGLPNDRFSAERPEGSISTLTIQRTEQRDSAMYRCASSDSNIAGVTGELFFGEGSRLTVL.

This sequence joins TRBV5-1 and TRBJ1-6, with a tentative D call TRBD1 (5 bases). This CDR3 comprises 16 residues. Germline V gene lookup returns CDR1 SGHRS and CDR2 YFSETQ. The V end lost 0 bases, the J end lost 6 bases, and 13 bases lay between the germline ends. CDR3 residues: CASSLGDSYINSPLHF. As DNA, the CDR3 is TGCGCCAGCAGCTTGGGTGACAGTTATATTAATTCACCCCTCCACTTT.

The chain is built from TRBV4-2 and TRBJ2-1, with 10 bases that match TRBD2. Trimming at V came to 0 bases and at J to 6 bases, leaving 5 bases not matched to a gene. The CDR3 spans 16 residues. The germline CDR1 and CDR2 sequences are LGHNA and YNFKEQ. The CDR3 loop is CASSQDPAGGGNEQFF. The CDR3 region has the DNA TGTGCCAGCAGCCAAGATCCAGCGGGAGGGGGCAATGAGCAGTTCTTC.

This clonotype has just a few counts. The genes are TRBV20-1 and TRBJ1-5, with D possibly being TRBD1 (6 bases). Germline V gene sequence: CDR1 DFQATT, CDR2 SNEGSKA (reference sequence). CDR3 size: 15 residues. Trimming cost V 6 bases and J 1 base, with 16 bases left between them. Here the CDR3 DNA reads TGCAGTGCCCGGAGGGCAACAGGGAGCAATCAGCCCCAGCATTTT. This encodes CSARRATGSNQPQHF.

Only a few counts were recorded for this clonotype. This chain uses TRBV6-2 or TRBV6-3 with TRBJ2-3; possibly TRBD1 for D (6 bases). The CDR3 runs to 13 residues. Per germline, CDR1 MNHEY and CDR2 SVGEGT. Trimming shortened V by 10 bases and J by 5 bases, and 16 bases separated the two germline ends. The CDR3 DNA reads as TGTGCCACCGGGCGAGGGGGTGGAGATACGCAGTATTTT. Encoded protein: CATGRGGGDTQYF.

This clonotype was found a few times. This chain uses TRBV12-3 or TRBV12-4 with TRBJ2-1; D unresolved. Deletions cut 3 bases from V and 9 bases from J, with 9 bases between. The CDR3 has 12 residues. The CDR3 spells CASSFRRSEQFF. The DNA for the CDR3 is TGTGCCAGCAGTTTTCGACGGAGTGAGCAGTTCTTC.

The chain is built from TRBV15 and TRBJ2-7; D may be TRBD1 (6 bases). There are 12 residues in the CDR3. Germline CDR1 LNHNV, CDR2 YYDKDF (reference sequence). The V gene lost 8 bases and the J gene lost 2 bases, with 10 bases spanning the gap. CDR3 sequence reads: CATGQTTYEQYF. CDR3 DNA sequence: TGTGCCACCGGACAGACTACCTACGAGCAGTACTTC.

DNA for the CDR3: TGCAGCGTTGACGGCAGTAACTATGGCTACACCTTC. Translating it yields CSVDGSNYGYTF. The gene calls are TRBV29-1 and TRBJ1-2; D remains unclear. Germline lookup yields CDR1 SQVTM and CDR2 ANQGSEA. V was shortened by 3 bases and J by 1 base, with 6 bases between the two germline ends. The CDR3 loop spans 12 amino acids. Based on the CDR3 plus reference TRBV29-1 and TRBJ1-2, the full variable domain is SAVISQKPSRDICQRGTSLTIQCQVDSQVTMMFWYRQQPGQSLTLIATANQGSEATYESGFVIDKFPISRPNLTFSTLTVSNMSPEDSSIYLCSVDGSNYGYTFGSGTRLTVV.

This clonotype was seen only a few times. The CDR3 reads CASTSPVLGFLGHNEKLFF. The CDR3 DNA is TGTGCCAGCACTAGTCCTGTTCTGGGGTTTTTGGGTCATAATGAAAAACTGTTTTTT. The chain joins TRBV12-3 or TRBV12-4 to TRBJ1-4; unclear D gene. This CDR3 comprises 19 residues. Trimming left V 7 bases short and J 4 bases short, with 28 bases between.

This clonotype has a handful of counts. This chain links TRBV11-2 with TRBJ2-3, with 8 bases lining up with TRBD2. This CDR3 has 13 amino acids. Germline CDR1 reads SGHAT; CDR2 reads FQNNGV. Losses at the gene ends were 5 bases for V and 6 bases for J; bases not matched to a gene: 4. The CDR3 bases are TGTGCCAGCAGCATCGGACTAGCTGATACGCAGTATTTT. This codes for CASSIGLADTQYF.

This clonotype was seen a handful of times. The chain recombines TRBV28 with TRBJ2-1, with D perhaps TRBD1 or TRBD2 (5 bases each). Germline CDR1 MDHEN, CDR2 SYDVKM. This CDR3 region has 18 residues. Trimming removed 7 bases at V and 3 bases at J, with 25 bases between. CDR3 sequence: CASTLNRGSGSSYNEQFF. The CDR3 nucleotides are TGTGCCAGCACCCTCAACCGAGGGTCAGGGTCTAGCTACAATGAGCAGTTCTTC.

The rearrangement uses TRBV12-3 or TRBV12-4 and TRBJ2-5, with D possibly matching TRBD1 (5 bases). The V end lost 5 bases, the J end lost 14 bases, and 15 bases lay between the germline ends. There are 11 residues in the CDR3. The CDR3 here is CASSLQALVYF. CDR3 nucleotide sequence: TGTGCCAGCAGTCTACAGGCACTCGTCTACTTC.

The chain recombines TRBV21-1 with TRBJ2-1; the listed D gene, TRBD2, was not tested against the DNA. TRBV21-1 is termed a pseudogene. The CDR3 has 18 residues. CDR3 bases: TGTGCCAGCAGCAAAATGGCACCGGGACTAGCGGGAGACAATGAGCAGTTCTTC. Amino acids: CASSKMAPGLAGDNEQFF.

The J gene is TRBJ2-7, the V gene TRBV6-5; 8 positions agree with TRBD1. The V and J ends lost 2 bases and 0 bases, in that order; junction bases with no gene match: 6. Germline V gives CDR1 MNHEY, CDR2 SVGAGI. CDR3 size: 16 residues. The DNA for the CDR3 is TGTGCCAGCAGTTACCTGGTTCAGGGGGCCTCCTACGAGCAGTACTTC. It encodes CASSYLVQGASYEQYF.

This clonotype has just a few counts. The chain has TRBV6-2 or TRBV6-3 and TRBJ1-2, with 9 bases fitting TRBD1. There are 16 residues in the CDR3. Per the germline V gene, CDR1 is MNHEY and CDR2 is SVGEGT. V shed 6 bases and J 0 bases; nucleotides not matched to a gene: 8. CDR3 DNA: TGTGCCAGCAGACCAGGACAGGGGAGTACTAACTATGGCTACACCTTC. Translating it yields CASRPGQGSTNYGYTF.

This chain uses TRBV10-1 with TRBJ2-1, with TRBD2 matching 9 bases. Per germline, CDR1 WNHNN and CDR2 SYGVQD (reference sequence). Unmatched junction bases numbered 18, after V lost 3 bases and J lost 9 bases. CDR3 length equals 18 residues. For the CDR3, the DNA is TGCGCCAGCAGTGACCCGCCGGGACTAGCTATACTGTCAGGTGAGCAGTTCTTC. It specifies CASSDPPGLAILSGEQFF.

Notes on this clonotype: This could be a read error, since a much larger clone is one nucleotide away. The V call is TRBV29-1, the J call TRBJ2-1, with D tentatively TRBD2 (5 bases). V dropped 4 bases and J dropped 5 bases, with 15 bases sitting between them. From germline, CDR1 is SQVTM and CDR2 ANQGSEA. This CDR3 is built from 14 residues. CDR3: CSVVPGKGDNEQFF. The CDR3 region has the DNA TGCAGCGTTGTCCCGGGAAAGGGCGACAATGAGCAGTTCTTC.

This clonotype was seen a handful of times. The chain combines TRBV9 with TRBJ1-6, with no clear D. CDR1 is SGDLS and CDR2 is YYNGEE in the germline V gene. The CDR3 extends over 14 amino acids. V was cut by 0 bases and J by 4 bases, with 5 bases left in between. For the CDR3, the DNA is TGTGCCAGCAGCGTAGGCGTGTATAATTCACCCCTCCACTTT. Protein: CASSVGVYNSPLHF.

The rearrangement links TRBV10-2 to TRBJ2-3, with 10 bases lining up with TRBD2. CDR1 is WSHSY and CDR2 is SAAADI in the germline V gene. J lost 1 base, V lost 6 bases, and 1 base had no gene match. The CDR3 is made up of 14 amino acids. CDR3 sequence reads: CASRGLAGTDTQYF. The DNA for the CDR3 is TGCGCCAGCAGAGGACTAGCGGGCACAGATACGCAGTATTTT.

The rearrangement links TRBV3-1 to TRBJ1-3; D unclear. V was clipped by 1 base and J by 5 bases, with 12 bases between them. The CDR3 is 15 residues long. CDR1 is LGHDT, CDR2 YNNKEL, per germline (reference sequence). CDR3 in amino acids: CASSQGTERRNTIYF. The CDR3 DNA reads as TGTGCCAGCAGCCAAGGGACGGAACGGCGAAACACCATATATTTT.